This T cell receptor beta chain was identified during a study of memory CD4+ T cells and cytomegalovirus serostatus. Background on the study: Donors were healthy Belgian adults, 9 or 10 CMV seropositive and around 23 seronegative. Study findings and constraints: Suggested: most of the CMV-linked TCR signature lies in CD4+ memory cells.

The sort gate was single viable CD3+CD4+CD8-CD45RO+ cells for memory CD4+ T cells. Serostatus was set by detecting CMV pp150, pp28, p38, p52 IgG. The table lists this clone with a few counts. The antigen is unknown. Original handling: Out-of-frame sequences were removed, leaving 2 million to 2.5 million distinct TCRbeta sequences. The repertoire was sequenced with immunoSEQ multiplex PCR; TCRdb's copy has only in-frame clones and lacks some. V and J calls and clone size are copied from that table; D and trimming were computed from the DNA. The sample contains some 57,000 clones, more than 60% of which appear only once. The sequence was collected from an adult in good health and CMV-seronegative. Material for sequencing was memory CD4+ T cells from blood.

The CDR3 reads CASGGAGTTINNEQFF. CDR3 DNA sequence: TGTGCCAGCGGGGGGGCCGGGACTACGATCAACAATGAGCAGTTCTTC. The gene calls are TRBV27 and TRBJ2-1; the D gene is possibly TRBD2 (7 bases). Germline CDR1 is MNHEY and CDR2 is SMNVEV (reference sequence). Trimming pared 8 bases from V and 5 bases from J, leaving 22 bases between. The CDR3 covers 16 residues.